The 10 T cell receptor beta chains below all came from one sample that was sequenced in a study of T-cell reconstitution after alpha-beta-depleted transplantation in children. Unique molecular identifiers were incorporated during preparation of the TCRbeta library. Each CDR3 protein gets one entry after TCRdb re-called the PCR reads with MiXCR. The profile shows 400,000 to 500,000 distinct CDR3 sequences, approximately 10% of them singletons. Sequenced material: PBMCs from the stem cell graft donor, taken from the stem cell graft. The receptors derive from a human donor who donated a stem cell graft to a child with acute myeloid leukemia.

The chain joins TRBV7-9 to TRBJ2-7; 8 nucleotides line up with TRBD1. With 2 bases clipped from V and 2 bases from J, the junction kept 2 bases outside the gene matches. This CDR3 region has 14 residues. CDR1 is SEHNR, CDR2 FQNEAQ, per germline (reference sequence). In DNA form, the CDR3 reads TGTGCCAGCAGCTTACGGACAGGGCCCTACGAGCAGTACGTC. Translation: CASSLRTGPYEQYV.

The chain couples TRBV20-1 to TRBJ1-1; TRBD1 agrees at 8 bases. Per the germline V gene, CDR1 is DFQATT and CDR2 is SNEGSKA (reference sequence). The trim removed 6 bases at V and 5 bases at J, leaving 11 bases unmatched. The CDR3 extends over 14 amino acids. This CDR3 reads CSASAGGVKTEAFF. The CDR3 DNA sequence: TGCAGTGCAAGCGCAGGGGGCGTTAAAACTGAAGCTTTCTTT.

This clonotype occurred a few times. The chain carries TRBV20-1 and TRBJ2-1; 7 bases line up with TRBD2. Germline CDR1 is DFQATT and CDR2 is SNEGSKA (reference sequence). This CDR3 has 19 residues. Losses at the gene ends were 0 bases for V and 2 bases for J; bases not matched to a gene: 16. The CDR3 loop is CSARDRPGGTPRAYNEQFF. In DNA, the CDR3 is TGCAGTGCTAGAGATCGGCCCGGGGGGACCCCAAGGGCCTACAATGAGCAGTTCTTC.

The V call is TRBV20-1, the J call TRBJ2-5; D unclear. V was clipped by 5 bases and J by 5 bases, with 15 bases between them. The CDR3 has 13 residues. Germline assignment: CDR1 DFQATT and CDR2 SNEGSKA (reference sequence). CDR3: CSALPPFGETQYF. The CDR3 nucleotides read TGCAGTGCTCTACCTCCCTTTGGGGAGACCCAGTACTTC.

The chain joins TRBV5-6 to TRBJ1-6; D gene ambiguous. CDR3 length: 14 amino acids. Trimming shortened V by 0 bases and J by 7 bases, and 8 bases separated the two germline ends. CDR1 and CDR2 from the germline V gene are SGHDT and YYEEEE. The CDR3 DNA reads TGTGCCAGCAGCTTGGTTCAGGAGAATTCACCCCTCCACTTT. The encoded protein is CASSLVQENSPLHF. The whole variable domain, remainder taken from reference TRBV5-6 and TRBJ1-6, is DAGVTQSPTHLIKTRGQQVTLRCSPKSGHDTVSWYQQALGQGPQFIFQYYEEEERQRGNFPDRFSGHQFPNYSSELNVNALLLGDSALYLCASSLVQENSPLHFGNGTRLTVT.

This clonotype was seen a few times. The chain joins TRBV29-1 to TRBJ2-1; 12 bases match TRBD2. The V segment lost 2 bases and the J segment 5 bases; nucleotides outside the gene matches: 7. The CDR3 extends over 16 amino acids. Germline CDR1 reads SQVTM; CDR2 reads ANQGSEA. The CDR3 nucleotides read TGCAGCGTTGAAAGACTAGCGGGAGTAGGAGACAATGAGCAGTTCTTC. This sequence encodes CSVERLAGVGDNEQFF.

For this clonotype: A much larger clone differs from this one at a single base, so this may be a read error. The chain uses TRBV6-1 and TRBJ2-4; 8 positions match TRBD1. The CDR3 is 13 residues long. The V gene's germline CDR1 is MNHNS and CDR2 SASEGT. Here the CDR3 DNA reads TGTGCCACTCTTGACAGGGGTGGAAACAGTCAGTACTTC. Residues: CATLDRGGNSQYF.

This clonotype was found a few times. The J gene is TRBJ2-7, the V gene TRBV5-5; 8 bases map to TRBD1. The CDR3 has 15 amino acids. Germline V gene sequence: CDR1 SGHKS, CDR2 YYEKEE (reference sequence). After removal of 0 bases from V and 6 bases from J, the junction contained 8 bases not matched to a gene. CDR3 residues: CASSLAQGALLEQYV. The CDR3 nucleotides are TGTGCCAGCAGCTTGGCTCAGGGGGCGCTTCTCGAGCAGTACGTC.

This chain links TRBV13 with TRBJ2-7; TRBD1 might be the D (6 bases). The germline V gene has CDR1 PRHDT and CDR2 FYEKMQ (reference sequence). With 3 bases removed from V and 6 bases from J, the gap between germline ends came to 9 bases. The CDR3 has 12 amino acids. CDR3 region: CASSLQGPEQYF. In nucleotides, the CDR3 is TGTGCCAGCAGCTTGCAGGGGCCCGAGCAGTACTTC. The full variable domain, in which reference TRBV13 and TRBJ2-7 provide the parts outside the CDR3, is AAGVIQSPRHLIKEKRETATLKCYPIPRHDTVYWYQQGPGQDPQFLISFYEKMQSDKGSIPDRFSAQQFSDYHSELNMSSLELGDSALYFCASSLQGPEQYFGPGTRLTVT.

The chain combines TRBV6-2 or TRBV6-3 with TRBJ2-3; 7 bases map to TRBD1. The germline V gene encodes CDR1 MNHEY and CDR2 SVGEGT. The CDR3 is 20 residues long. V shed 0 bases, J shed 0 bases, and the junction held 15 bases outside the gene matches. In DNA form, the CDR3 reads TGTGCCAGCAGTTACTCGAGTATCGGCCCAGGGGGATTTAGCACAGATACGCAGTATTTT. It codes for CASSYSSIGPGGFSTDTQYF.